This T cell receptor beta chain was sequenced during a study of shared clonotypes between healthy human individuals. Germline trimming cut 7 bases from V and 4 bases from J; bases unmatched to any gene: 5. The germline V gene has CDR1 SQVTM and CDR2 ANQGSEA. This CDR3 is built from 14 residues. With respect to this clone: No antigen is known for it.

TCRdb keeps only in-frame clones here, not all; method: immunoSEQ multiplex PCR. The profile shows some 680,000 clones, less than 80% of them singletons. Study findings and constraints: Apart from blood, nothing was sampled; tissue repertoires likely differ. Genetic and exposure-history diversity was limited by the few donors.

The sequence derives from a woman in her twenties or thirties in good health. The J gene is TRBJ2-1, the V gene TRBV29-1; TRBD2 matches at 12 bases. The sequencing input was memory CD4+ T cells sorted from blood. Described subset: CD45RA-negative fraction. CDR3 loop: CSGGLAGTYNEQFF. The CDR3 DNA follows: TGCAGCGGGGGACTAGCGGGCACATACAATGAGCAGTTCTTC.